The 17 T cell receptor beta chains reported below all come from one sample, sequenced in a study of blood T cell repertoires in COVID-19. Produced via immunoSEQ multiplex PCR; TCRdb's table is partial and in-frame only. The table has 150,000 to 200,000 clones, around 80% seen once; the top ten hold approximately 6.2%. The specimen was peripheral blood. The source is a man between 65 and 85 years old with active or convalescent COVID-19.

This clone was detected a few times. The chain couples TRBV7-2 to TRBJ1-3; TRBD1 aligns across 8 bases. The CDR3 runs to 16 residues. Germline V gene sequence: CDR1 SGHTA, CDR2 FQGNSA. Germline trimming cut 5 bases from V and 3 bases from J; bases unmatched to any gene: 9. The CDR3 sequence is CASSQRQGRYGNTIYF. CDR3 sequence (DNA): TGTGCCAGCAGCCAGAGACAGGGGAGATATGGAAACACCATATATTTT. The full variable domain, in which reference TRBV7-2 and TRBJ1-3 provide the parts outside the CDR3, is GAGVSQSPSNKVTEKGKDVELRCDPISGHTALYWYRQSLGQGLEFLIYFQGNSAPDKSGLPSDRFSAERTGGSVSTLTIQRTQQEDSAVYLCASSQRQGRYGNTIYFGEGSWLTVV.

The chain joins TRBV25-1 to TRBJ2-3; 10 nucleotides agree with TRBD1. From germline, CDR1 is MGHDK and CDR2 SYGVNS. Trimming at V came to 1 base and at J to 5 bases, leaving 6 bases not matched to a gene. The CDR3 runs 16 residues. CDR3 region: CASSELGQGGGDTQYF. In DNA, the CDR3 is TGTGCCAGCAGTGAATTAGGACAGGGGGGGGGAGATACGCAGTATTTT.

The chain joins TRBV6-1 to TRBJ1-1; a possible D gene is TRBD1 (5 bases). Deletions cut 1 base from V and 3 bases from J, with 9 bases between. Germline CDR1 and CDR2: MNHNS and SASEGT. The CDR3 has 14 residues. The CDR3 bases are TGTGCCAGCAGTGAAGTAACAGGTTACACTGAAGCTTTCTTT. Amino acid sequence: CASSEVTGYTEAFF.

CDR3: CASSKGQGPYEQYF. The CDR3 DNA reads as TGTGCCAGCAGTAAGGGACAGGGGCCCTACGAGCAGTACTTC. The chain joins TRBV6-5 to TRBJ2-7, with 10 bases that match TRBD1. V lost 5 bases to trimming and J lost 2 bases; unmatched junction nucleotides: 3. Germline-derived CDR1 and CDR2 are MNHEY and SVGAGI. This CDR3 has 14 residues.

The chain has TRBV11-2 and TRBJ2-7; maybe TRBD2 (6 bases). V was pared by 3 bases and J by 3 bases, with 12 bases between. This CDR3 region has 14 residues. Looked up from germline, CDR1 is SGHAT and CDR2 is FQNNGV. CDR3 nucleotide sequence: TGTGCCAGCAGCTTTTTCGCGGGGTACTACGAGCAGTACTTC. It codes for CASSFFAGYYEQYF.

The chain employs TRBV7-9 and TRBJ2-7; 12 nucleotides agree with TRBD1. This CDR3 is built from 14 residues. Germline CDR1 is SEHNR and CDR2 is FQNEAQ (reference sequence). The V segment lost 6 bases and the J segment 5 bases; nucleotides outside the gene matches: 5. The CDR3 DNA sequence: TGTGCCAGCAGGACCGGGACAGGGGGCGACGAGCAGTACTTC. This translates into CASRTGTGGDEQYF. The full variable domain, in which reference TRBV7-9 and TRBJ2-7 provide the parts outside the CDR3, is DTGVSQNPRHKITKRGQNVTFRCDPISEHNRLYWYRQTLGQGPEFLTYFQNEAQLEKSRLLSDRFSAERPKGSFSTLEIQRTEQGDSAMYLCASRTGTGGDEQYFGPGTRLTVT.

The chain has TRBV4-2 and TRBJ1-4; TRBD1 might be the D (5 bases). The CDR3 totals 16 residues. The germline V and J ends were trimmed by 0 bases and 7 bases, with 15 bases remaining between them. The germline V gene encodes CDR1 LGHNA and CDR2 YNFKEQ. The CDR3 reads CASSQDVGAGGEKLFF. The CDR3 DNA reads TGTGCCAGCAGCCAAGACGTCGGGGCGGGGGGTGAAAAACTGTTTTTT.

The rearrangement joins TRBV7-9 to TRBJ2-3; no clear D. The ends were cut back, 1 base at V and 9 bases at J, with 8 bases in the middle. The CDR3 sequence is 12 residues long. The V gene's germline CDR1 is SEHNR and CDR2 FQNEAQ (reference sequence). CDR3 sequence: CASSLGAPTQYF. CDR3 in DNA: TGTGCCAGCAGCTTAGGGGCGCCAACGCAGTATTTT.

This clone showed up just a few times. CDR3 sequence reads: CASSYPLRQGATEAFF. Here the CDR3 DNA reads TGTGCCAGCAGTTACCCGCTGCGGCAGGGGGCAACTGAAGCTTTCTTT. The V call is TRBV6-2 or TRBV6-3, the J call TRBJ1-1, with 8 nucleotides matching TRBD1. The CDR3 has 16 amino acids. From germline, CDR1 is MNHEY and CDR2 SVGEGT. J lost 5 bases, V lost 2 bases, and 10 bases had no gene match.

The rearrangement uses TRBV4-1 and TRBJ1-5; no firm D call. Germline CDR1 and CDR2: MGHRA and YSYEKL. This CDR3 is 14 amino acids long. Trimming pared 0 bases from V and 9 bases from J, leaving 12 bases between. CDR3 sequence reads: CASSQELQSRPQHF. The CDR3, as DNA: TGCGCCAGCAGCCAAGAACTACAATCTAGGCCCCAGCATTTT.

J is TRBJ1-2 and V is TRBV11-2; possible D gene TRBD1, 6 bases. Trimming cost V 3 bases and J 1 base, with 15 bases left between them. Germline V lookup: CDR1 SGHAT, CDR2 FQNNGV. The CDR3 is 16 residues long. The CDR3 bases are TGTGCCAGCAGCTTGGGGATTGTACAGGGTAACTATGGCTACACCTTC. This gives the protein CASSLGIVQGNYGYTF.

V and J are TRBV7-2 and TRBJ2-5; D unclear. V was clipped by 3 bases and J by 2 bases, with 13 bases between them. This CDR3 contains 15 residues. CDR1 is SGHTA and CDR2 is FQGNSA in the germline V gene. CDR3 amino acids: CASSLMGQSQETQYF. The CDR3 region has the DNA TGTGCCAGCAGCTTGATGGGCCAGAGTCAAGAGACCCAGTACTTC.

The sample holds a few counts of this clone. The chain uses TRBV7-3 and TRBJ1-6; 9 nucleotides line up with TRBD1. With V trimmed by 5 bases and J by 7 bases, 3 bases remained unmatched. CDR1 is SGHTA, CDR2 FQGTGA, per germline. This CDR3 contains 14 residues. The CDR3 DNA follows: TGTGCCAGCAGCACGGGACAGGGAAATTCACCCCTCCACTTT. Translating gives CASSTGQGNSPLHF.

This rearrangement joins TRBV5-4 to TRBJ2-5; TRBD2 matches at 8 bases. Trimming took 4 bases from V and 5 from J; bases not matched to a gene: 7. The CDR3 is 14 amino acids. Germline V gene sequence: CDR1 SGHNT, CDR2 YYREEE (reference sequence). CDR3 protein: CASSPGGGRETQYF. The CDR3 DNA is TGTGCCAGCAGCCCCGGGGGGGGTAGGGAGACCCAGTACTTC.

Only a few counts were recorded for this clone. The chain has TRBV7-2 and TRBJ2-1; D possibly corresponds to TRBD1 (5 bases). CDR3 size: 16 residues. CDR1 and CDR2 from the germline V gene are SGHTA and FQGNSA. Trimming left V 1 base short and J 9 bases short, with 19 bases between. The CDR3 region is CASSLVAGGFTGEQFF. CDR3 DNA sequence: TGTGCCAGCAGCTTAGTGGCCGGTGGGTTTACAGGTGAGCAGTTCTTC.

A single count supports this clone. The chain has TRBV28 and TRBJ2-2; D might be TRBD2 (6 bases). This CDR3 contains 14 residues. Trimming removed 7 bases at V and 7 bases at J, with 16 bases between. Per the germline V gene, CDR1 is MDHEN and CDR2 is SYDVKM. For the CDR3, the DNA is TGTGCCAGCACGGGAGAGGGGCAGGACGGGGAGCTGTTTTTT. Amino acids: CASTGEGQDGELFF. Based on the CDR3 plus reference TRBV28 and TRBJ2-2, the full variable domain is DVKVTQSSRYLVKRTGEKVFLECVQDMDHENMFWYRQDPGLGLRLIYFSYDVKMKEKGDIPEGYSVSREKKERFSLILESASTNQTSMYLCASTGEGQDGELFFGEGSRLTVL.

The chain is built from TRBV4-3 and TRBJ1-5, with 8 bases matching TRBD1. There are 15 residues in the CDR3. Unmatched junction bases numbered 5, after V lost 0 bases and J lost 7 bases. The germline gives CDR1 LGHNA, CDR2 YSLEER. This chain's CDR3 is CASSQETGDAQPQHF. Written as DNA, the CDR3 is TGCGCCAGCAGCCAAGAGACAGGGGACGCCCAGCCCCAGCATTTT.